This is a list of T cell receptor beta chains from one sample in a study of cytomegalovirus exposure and HLA in healthy donors. TCRdb keeps only in-frame clones here, not all; method: immunoSEQ multiplex PCR. Here the sample spans over 100,000 clones, approximately 82% being singletons. The sample consisted of PBMCs. Receptors originate from a man aged 35 to 55 in good health and CMV-seronegative. Both conserved end residues are part of each CDR3. The D gene is left open where the match is weak. Clone size is shown for a subset of rows, as once, few, many or a class of expanded clone.

cdr3_length d_call clone_size j_call v_call cdr3_aa cdr3_nt
15 . . TRBJ1-6 TRBV7-2 CASSLNGRGNSPLHF TGTGCCAGCAGCTTAAACGGCAGGGGAAATTCACCCCTCCACTTT
16 TRBD1 . TRBJ1-6 TRBV15 CATSSDREDYNSPLHF TGTGCCACCAGCAGCGACAGGGAGGACTATAATTCACCCCTCCACTTT
20 TRBD2 . TRBJ2-2 TRBV28 CASSLRGGRFLTWNTGELFF TGTGCCAGCAGTTTACGGGGAGGGAGGTTCCTCACCTGGAACACCGGGGAGCTGTTTTTT
17 TRBD1 . TRBJ1-1 TRBV7-2 CASSSGQGRGLNTEAFF TGTGCCAGCAGCTCCGGACAGGGTAGGGGATTGAACACTGAAGCTTTCTTT
14 TRBD2 . TRBJ2-7 TRBV30 CAGIRREGSHEQYF TGTGCCGGCATAAGGCGGGAGGGCTCCCACGAGCAGTACTTC
13 . . TRBJ2-4 TRBV11-2 CASSDRAKNIQYF TGTGCCAGCAGTGACAGGGCCAAAAACATTCAGTACTTC
15 TRBD2 . TRBJ2-1 TRBV11-3 CASSGWGTSGNEQFF TGTGCCAGCAGCGGATGGGGGACTAGCGGAAATGAGCAGTTCTTC
14 TRBD1 once TRBJ2-7 TRBV11-2 CASSWDRGSYEQYF TGTGCCAGCAGCTGGGACAGGGGTTCCTACGAGCAGTACTTC
13 . . TRBJ2-7 TRBV12-5 CASGLDDSYEQYF TGTGCTAGTGGTCTAGACGACTCCTACGAGCAGTACTTC
14 . . TRBJ2-5 TRBV15 CATSPGVGYETQYF TGTGCCACCAGTCCGGGAGTGGGGTATGAGACCCAGTACTTC
14 . . TRBJ2-5 TRBV10-3 CAIIGDIYQETQYF TGTGCCATCATCGGGGACATTTACCAAGAGACCCAGTACTTC
15 . . TRBJ2-2 TRBV2 CASSEVPTNTGELFF TGTGCCAGCAGTGAAGTTCCAACGAACACCGGGGAGCTGTTTTTT
16 TRBD1 . TRBJ2-6 TRBV6-1 CASSGGTGNGANVLTF TGTGCCAGCAGTGGGGGGACAGGGAATGGGGCCAACGTCCTGACTTTC
13 . . TRBJ2-1 TRBV29-1 CSVEDTGYNEQFF TGCAGCGTTGAAGATACAGGTTACAATGAGCAGTTCTTC
19 . . TRBJ2-6 TRBV12-5 CASGLFPHWSSPGANVLTF TGTGCTAGTGGTTTGTTTCCCCACTGGAGTAGTCCTGGGGCCAACGTCCTGACTTTC
14 . . TRBJ2-1 TRBV11-2 CASSLGWEPREQFF TGTGCCAGCAGCTTAGGTTGGGAGCCGCGGGAGCAGTTCTTC
16 TRBD2 few TRBJ2-1 TRBV4-2 CASSQETSGYYNEQFF TGTGCCAGCAGCCAAGAAACTAGCGGTTACTACAATGAGCAGTTCTTC
15 . . TRBJ1-1 TRBV19 CASSIGTTLWTEAFF TGTGCCAGTAGTATAGGGACAACCCTGTGGACTGAAGCTTTCTTT